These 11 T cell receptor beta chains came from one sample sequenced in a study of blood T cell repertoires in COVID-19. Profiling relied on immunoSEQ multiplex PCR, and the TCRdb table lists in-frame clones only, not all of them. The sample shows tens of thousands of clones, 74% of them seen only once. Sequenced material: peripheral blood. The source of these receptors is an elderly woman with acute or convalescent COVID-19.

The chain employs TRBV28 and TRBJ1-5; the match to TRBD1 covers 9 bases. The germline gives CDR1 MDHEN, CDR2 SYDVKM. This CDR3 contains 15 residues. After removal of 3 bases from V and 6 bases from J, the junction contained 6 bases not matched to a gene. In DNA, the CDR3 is TGTGCCAGCAGTTTCGACAGGGGGGTGGGTCAGCCCCAGCATTTT. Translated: CASSFDRGVGQPQHF. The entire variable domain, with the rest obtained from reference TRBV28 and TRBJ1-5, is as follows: DVKVTQSSRYLVKRTGEKVFLECVQDMDHENMFWYRQDPGLGLRLIYFSYDVKMKEKGDIPEGYSVSREKKERFSLILESASTNQTSMYLCASSFDRGVGQPQHFGDGTRLSIL.

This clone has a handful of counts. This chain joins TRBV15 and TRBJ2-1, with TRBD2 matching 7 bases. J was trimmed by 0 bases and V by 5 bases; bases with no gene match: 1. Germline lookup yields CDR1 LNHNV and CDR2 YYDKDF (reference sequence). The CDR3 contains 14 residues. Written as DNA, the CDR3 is TGTGCCACCAGCCCTAGCGGCTCCTACAATGAGCAGTTCTTC. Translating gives CATSPSGSYNEQFF.

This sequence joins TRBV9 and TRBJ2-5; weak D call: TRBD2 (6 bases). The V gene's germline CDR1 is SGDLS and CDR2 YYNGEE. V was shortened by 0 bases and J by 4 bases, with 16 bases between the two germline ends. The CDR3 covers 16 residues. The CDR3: CASSVALGAAGETQYF. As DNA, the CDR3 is TGTGCCAGCAGCGTAGCCCTTGGTGCAGCGGGAGAGACCCAGTACTTC.

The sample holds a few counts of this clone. The CDR3 bases are TGTGCCACCAGCAGAGGTCTAGGCGAACAAGATACGCAGTATTTT. As protein: CATSRGLGEQDTQYF. The chain combines TRBV15 with TRBJ2-3; D remains ambiguous. Germline CDR1 and CDR2: LNHNV and YYDKDF (reference sequence). Trimming shortened V by 1 base and J by 5 bases, and 13 bases separated the two germline ends. This CDR3 is 15 amino acids long. The full variable domain, rest sourced from reference TRBV15 and TRBJ2-3, is DAMVIQNPRYQVTQFGKPVTLSCSQTLNHNVMYWYQQKSSQAPKLLFHYYDKDFNNEADTPDNFQSRRPNTSFCFLDIRSPGLGDTAMYLCATSRGLGEQDTQYFGPGTRLTVL.

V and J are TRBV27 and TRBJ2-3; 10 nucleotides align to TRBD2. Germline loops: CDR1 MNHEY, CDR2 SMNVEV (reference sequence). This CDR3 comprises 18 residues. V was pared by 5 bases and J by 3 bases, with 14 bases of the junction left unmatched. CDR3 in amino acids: CASSAGASGRGLTDTQYF. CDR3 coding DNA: TGTGCCAGCAGTGCTGGGGCTAGCGGGAGAGGTTTGACAGATACGCAGTATTTT.

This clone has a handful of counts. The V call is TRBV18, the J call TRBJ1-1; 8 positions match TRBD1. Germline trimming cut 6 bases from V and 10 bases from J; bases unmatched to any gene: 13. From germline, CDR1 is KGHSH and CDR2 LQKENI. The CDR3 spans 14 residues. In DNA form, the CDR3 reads TGTGCCAGCTCTGATGAAGGACAGGGAGTAGGAGCTTTCTTT. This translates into CASSDEGQGVGAFF.

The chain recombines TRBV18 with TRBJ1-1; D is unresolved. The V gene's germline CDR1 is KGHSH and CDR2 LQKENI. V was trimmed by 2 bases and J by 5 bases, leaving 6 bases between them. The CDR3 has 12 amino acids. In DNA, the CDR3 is TGTGCCAGCTCACCATCCCAGACTGAAGCTTTCTTT. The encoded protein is CASSPSQTEAFF.

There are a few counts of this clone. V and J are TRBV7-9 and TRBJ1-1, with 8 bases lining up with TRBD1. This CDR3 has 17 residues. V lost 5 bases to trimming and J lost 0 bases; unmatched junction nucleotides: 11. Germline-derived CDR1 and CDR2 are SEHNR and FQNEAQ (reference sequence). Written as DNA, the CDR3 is TGTGCCAGCAGCCCCCGACAGGGGAACCCCATGAACACTGAAGCTTTCTTT. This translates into CASSPRQGNPMNTEAFF.

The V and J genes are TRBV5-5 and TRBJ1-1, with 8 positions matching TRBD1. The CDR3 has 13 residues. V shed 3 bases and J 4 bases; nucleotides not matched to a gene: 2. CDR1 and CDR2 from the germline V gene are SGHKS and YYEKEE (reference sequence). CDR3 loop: CASSWTGSTEAFF. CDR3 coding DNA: TGTGCCAGCAGCTGGACAGGGAGCACTGAAGCTTTCTTT.

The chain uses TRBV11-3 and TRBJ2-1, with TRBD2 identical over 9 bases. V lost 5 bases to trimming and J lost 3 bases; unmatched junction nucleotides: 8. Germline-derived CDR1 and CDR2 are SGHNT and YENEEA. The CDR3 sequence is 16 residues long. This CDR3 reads CASSTTTSGRYNEQFF. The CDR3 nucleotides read TGTGCCAGCAGCACTACGACTAGCGGTCGCTACAATGAGCAGTTCTTC.

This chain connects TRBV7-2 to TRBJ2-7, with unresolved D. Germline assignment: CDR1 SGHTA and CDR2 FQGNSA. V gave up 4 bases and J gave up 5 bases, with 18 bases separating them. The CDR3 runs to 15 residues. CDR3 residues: CASSSQVGSWHEQYF. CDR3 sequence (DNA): TGTGCCAGCAGCTCCCAGGTCGGTTCTTGGCACGAGCAGTACTTC.